A single T cell receptor beta chain is shown here with its context. Its antigen is undetermined. The sample holds other DNA sequences that translate to the same CDR3. The data were obtained in a study of shared clonotypes between healthy human individuals. Points from the study as a whole: Specimens sampled were limited to blood, with tissue repertoires likely differing. Clonotype sharing across four donors was observed for 4% to 6.5% of naive CD4 clonotypes.

The authors loaded 150 to 250 ng DNA, about 30,000 T cell genomes, into sorted-subset replicate PCRs. Original handling: ImmunoSEQ only sent back junction sequences with no quality scores, so filtering was done differently. The method was immunoSEQ multiplex PCR; TCRdb's version includes in-frame clones alone and lacks a portion of them. V and J calls plus clone size are reproduced from that table; the DNA served to infer D and trimming. The data hold approximately 2.5 million clones, with more than 80% observed a single time. The V and J ends lost 2 bases and 4 bases respectively, with 9 bases between them. This CDR3 has 13 residues. Germline-derived CDR1 and CDR2 are SGHRS and YFSETQ.

The rearrangement links TRBV5-1 to TRBJ2-5, with D possibly being TRBD1 (6 bases). The source material was naive CD4+ T cells sorted from blood. Subset in this sample: CD45RA+ positively selected. The sequence was collected from a man aged 18 to 35 in good health. CDR3 DNA sequence: TGCGCCAGCAGCTTTACAGGGCCAGAGACCCAGTACTTC. Translated: CASSFTGPETQYF.